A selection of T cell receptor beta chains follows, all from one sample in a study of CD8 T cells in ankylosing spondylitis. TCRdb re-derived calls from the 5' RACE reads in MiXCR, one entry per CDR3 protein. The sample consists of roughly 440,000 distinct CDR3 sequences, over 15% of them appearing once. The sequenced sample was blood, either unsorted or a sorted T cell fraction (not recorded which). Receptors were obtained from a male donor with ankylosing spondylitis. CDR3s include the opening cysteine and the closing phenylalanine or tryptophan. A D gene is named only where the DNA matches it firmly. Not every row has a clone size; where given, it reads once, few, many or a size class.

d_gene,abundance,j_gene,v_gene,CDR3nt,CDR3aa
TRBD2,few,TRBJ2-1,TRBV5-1,TGCGCCAGCAGCCCCAGGGGACTAGCGACCAATGAGCAGTTCTTC,CASSPRGLATNEQFF
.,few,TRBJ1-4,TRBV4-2,TGTGCCAGCAGCCAAGAATTCGAAGGGAGGAGACCTCCTCATACAACTAATGAAAAACTGTTTTTT,CASSQEFEGRRPPHTTNEKLFF
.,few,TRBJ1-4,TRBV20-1,TGCAGTGCTGAGATAGGGGTACCGCCTAATGAAAAACTGTTTTTT,CSAEIGVPPNEKLFF
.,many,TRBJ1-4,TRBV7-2,TGTGCCAGCAGCACGGGGAGCACTAATGAAAAACTGTTTTTT,CASSTGSTNEKLFF
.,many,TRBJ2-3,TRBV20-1,TGCAGTGCTAGGAATCTACTAGCCCAGACCCGCACAGATACGCAGTATTTT,CSARNLLAQTRTDTQYF
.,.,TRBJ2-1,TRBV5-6,TGTGCCAGCAGCTCCAATATCCGAGGGGGGTGGGCCTACAATGAGCAGTTCTTC,CASSSNIRGGWAYNEQFF
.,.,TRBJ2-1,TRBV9,TGTGCCAGCAGCGTAAGTAAGGTCTGGAGCGCGGGTGAGCAGTTCTTC,CASSVSKVWSAGEQFF
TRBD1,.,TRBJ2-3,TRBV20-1,TGCAGTGCTTTATCCGGGACAGGACAGACAGATACGCAGTATTTT,CSALSGTGQTDTQYF
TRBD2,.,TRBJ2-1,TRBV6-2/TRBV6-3,TGTGCCAGCAGCCGAACCTCCGGACTAGCGGGCTACAATGAGCAGTTCTTC,CASSRTSGLAGYNEQFF
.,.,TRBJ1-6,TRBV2,TGTGCCAGCAGCATCCTTGAAAACTATAATTCACCCCTCCACTTT,CASSILENYNSPLHF
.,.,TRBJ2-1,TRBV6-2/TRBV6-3,TGTGCCAGCAGTTACGGGATTTCCTACAATGAGCAGTTCTTC,CASSYGISYNEQFF
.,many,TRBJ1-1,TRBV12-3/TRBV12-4,TGTGCCAGCAGTCACAGGGTTAGTAGTCCTGAAGCTTTCTTT,CASSHRVSSPEAFF
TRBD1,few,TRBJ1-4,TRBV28,TGTGCCACCTCGGGACAGTTTAATGAAAAACTGTTTTTT,CATSGQFNEKLFF
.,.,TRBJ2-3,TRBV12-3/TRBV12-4,TGTGCCAGCAGGATAGACAGCACAGATACGCAGTATTTT,CASRIDSTDTQYF
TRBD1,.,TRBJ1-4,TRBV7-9,TGTGCCAGCAGCCGGGACAGGGCTGAGGATAAACTGTTTTTT,CASSRDRAEDKLFF
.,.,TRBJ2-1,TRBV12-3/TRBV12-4,TGTGCCAGCAGTTCGACCCCGTACAATGAGCAGTTCTTC,CASSSTPYNEQFF
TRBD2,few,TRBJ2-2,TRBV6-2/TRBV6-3,TGTGCCAGCAGTTCTCAGAAGCGGGGAACCGGGGAGCTGTTTTTT,CASSSQKRGTGELFF
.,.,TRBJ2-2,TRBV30,TGTGCCTGGAGTGTAGGGGCTAGCTGGGCGGGGGAGCTGTTTTTT,CAWSVGASWAGELFF
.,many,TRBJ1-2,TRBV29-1,TGCAGCGTTCACGACTATGGCTACACCTTC,CSVHDYGYTF